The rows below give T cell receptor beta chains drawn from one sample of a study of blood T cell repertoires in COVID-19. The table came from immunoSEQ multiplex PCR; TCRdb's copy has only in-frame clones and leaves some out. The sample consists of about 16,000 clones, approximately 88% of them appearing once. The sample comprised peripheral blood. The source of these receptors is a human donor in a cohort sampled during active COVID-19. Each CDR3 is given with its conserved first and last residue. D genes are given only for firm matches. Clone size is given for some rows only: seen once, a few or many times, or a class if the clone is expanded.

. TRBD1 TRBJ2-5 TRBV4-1 TGCGCCAGCAGCCAAGGTGGACAGGTAAAAGAGACCCAGTACTTC CASSQGGQVKETQYF
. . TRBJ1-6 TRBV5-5 TGTGCCAGCAGGCAGGACAGAGAGAATTCACCCCTCCACTTT CASRQDRENSPLHF
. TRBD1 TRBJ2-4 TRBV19 TGTGCCAGTAGTATCGGTCAGGGGGAAAACATTCAGTACTTC CASSIGQGENIQYF
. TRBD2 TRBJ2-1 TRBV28 TGTGCCAGCAATGGAGCGGGGATAATATCCAATGAGCAGTTCTTC CASNGAGIISNEQFF
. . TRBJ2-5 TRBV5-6 TGTGCCAGCAGCGGGGGCGGATGGGCGGAGACCCAGTACTTC CASSGGGWAETQYF
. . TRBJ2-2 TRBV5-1 TGCGCCAGCAGCTTGGCGGTTACGAACACCGGGGAGCTGTTTTTT CASSLAVTNTGELFF
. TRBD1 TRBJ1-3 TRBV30 TGTGCCTGGGGACAGGCAGACACCATATATTTT CAWGQADTIYF
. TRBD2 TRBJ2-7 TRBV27 TGTGCCAGCAGTTTGAGCGGGGAGTCCTACGAGCAGTACTTC CASSLSGESYEQYF
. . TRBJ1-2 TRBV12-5 TGTGCTAGTGCTTTATATTCTAACTATGGCTACACCTTC CASALYSNYGYTF
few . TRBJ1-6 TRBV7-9 TGTGCCAGCAGCTCTACGATACGCTCCTATAATTCACCCCTCCACTTT CASSSTIRSYNSPLHF
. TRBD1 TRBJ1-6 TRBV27 TGTGCCAGCAGAGCTCGAGCGATTACCGGGACAGGGCATATCGCCCATAATTCACCCCTCCACTTT CASRARAITGTGHIAHNSPLHF
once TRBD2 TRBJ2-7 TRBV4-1 TGCGCCAGCAGCCAAGTGGGAGGGTGGAACGAGCAGTACTTC CASSQVGGWNEQYF
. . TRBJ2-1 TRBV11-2 TGTGCCAGCTCTGATATCGGGCAGGGAAGTCGTGAGCAGTTCTTC CASSDIGQGSREQFF
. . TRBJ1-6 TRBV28 TGTGCCAGCTCAGACAGCCAGGGGAACTCCTATAATTCACCCCTCCACTTT CASSDSQGNSYNSPLHF
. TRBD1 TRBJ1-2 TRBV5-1 TGCGCCAGCAGACCGACAGGGGGCCTATATGGCTACACCTTC CASRPTGGLYGYTF
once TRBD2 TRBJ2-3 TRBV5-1 TGCGCCAGCAGCCCCGGACTAGCGGCCTCCACGTGGGGAGATACGCAGTATTTT CASSPGLAASTWGDTQYF
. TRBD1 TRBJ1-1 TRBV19 TGTGCCAGTAGTCCACAACAGGGGGCCATCGCTGAAGCTTTCTTT CASSPQQGAIAEAFF
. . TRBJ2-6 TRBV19 TGTGCCAGTAGTATAGAGGGGTGGACAGCTGGGGCCAACGTCCTGACTTTC CASSIEGWTAGANVLTF
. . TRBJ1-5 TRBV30 TGTGCCTGGAGTCCCCAACAGGGAGACAATCAGCCCCAGCATTTT CAWSPQQGDNQPQHF
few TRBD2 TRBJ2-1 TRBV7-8 TGTGCCAGCAGCCCCATCCTCCCGGGACTAGAGTACAATGAGCAGTTCTTC CASSPILPGLEYNEQFF
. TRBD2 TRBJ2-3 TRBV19 TGTGCCAGTAGTACGAACATAGCGGGGGGCACAGATACGCAGTATTTT CASSTNIAGGTDTQYF
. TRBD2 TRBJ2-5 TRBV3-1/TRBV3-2 TGTGCCAGCAGCCAAGTAAATGGGGGGGGGACCCAGTACTTC CASSQVNGGGTQYF
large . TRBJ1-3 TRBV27 TGTGCCAGCAGCCTCGGGGGTCTATCATGGGGATCCTCTGGAAACACCATATATTTT CASSLGGLSWGSSGNTIYF
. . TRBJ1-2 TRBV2 TGTGCCAGTGGTACCGAGACTAACTATGGCTACACCTTC CASGTETNYGYTF
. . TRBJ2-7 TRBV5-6 TGTGCCAGCAGAAAGACAGCCGAACCCTACGAGCAGTACTTC CASRKTAEPYEQYF
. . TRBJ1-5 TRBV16 TGTGCCAGCAGCCAATCGGGGCGGTTCATGGAGCCCCAGCATTTT CASSQSGRFMEPQHF
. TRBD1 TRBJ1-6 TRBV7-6 TGTGCCAGCAGCCCCGAGCAGGGGGTGCTAACCGGCTCCTATAATTCACCCCTCCACTTT CASSPEQGVLTGSYNSPLHF
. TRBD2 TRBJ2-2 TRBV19 TGTGCCAGTACTTGGACTAGCGGGGGGGCCTTGACCGGGGAGCTGTTTTTT CASTWTSGGALTGELFF
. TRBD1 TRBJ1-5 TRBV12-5 TGTGCTACCCAACCGGGACAGGGACCATATAGCAATCAGCCCCAGCATTTT CATQPGQGPYSNQPQHF
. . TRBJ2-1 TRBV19 TGTGCCAGTAGTATCGGAGGGGATGAGCAGTTCTTC CASSIGGDEQFF
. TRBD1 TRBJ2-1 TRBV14 TGTGCCAGCAGCCGGGACAGGGTGCAGTTCTTC CASSRDRVQFF
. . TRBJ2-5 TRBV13 TGTGCCAGCAGCTTTCCTCGGAAGGGGGGGGGCCAAGAGACCCAGTACTTC CASSFPRKGGGQETQYF
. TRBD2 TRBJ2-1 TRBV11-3 TGTGCCAGCAGCTTAGCGGGGGGAACCTACAATGAGCAGTTCTTC CASSLAGGTYNEQFF
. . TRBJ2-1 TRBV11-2 TGTGCCAGCAGACTGGGCTACTACAATGAGCAGTTCTTC CASRLGYYNEQFF
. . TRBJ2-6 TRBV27 TGTGCCAGCAGTTCTTCTGGGGCCAACGTCCTGACTTTC CASSSSGANVLTF
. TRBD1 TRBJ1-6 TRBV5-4 TGTGCCAGCAGCGCCGGGACAGGGTTATCACCCCTCCACTTT CASSAGTGLSPLHF
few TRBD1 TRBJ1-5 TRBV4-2 TGTGCCAGCAGCCAAGAAAGGACAGGGGCAGGGTTAGGCAATCAGCCCCAGCATTTT CASSQERTGAGLGNQPQHF
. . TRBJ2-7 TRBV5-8 TGTGCCAGCAGCTTGGTACGGGGATCGGTCCTCTACGAGCAGTACTTC CASSLVRGSVLYEQYF
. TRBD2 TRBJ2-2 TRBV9 TGTGCCAGCAGCGTGCTTCCTAGCGGGCCCACCGGGGAGCTGTTTTTT CASSVLPSGPTGELFF